This T cell receptor (beta chain) derives from a study of blood T cells in healthy people across ages. Overall study findings and caveats: It was the long-lived donors that had more naive CD4+ cells and higher diversity than aged donors.

PCR was performed a second time for about 6 to 11 cycles using a sample-barcoded 5' primer and a J-beta primer mix. Template switching added a 12-random-nucleotide identifier to every cDNA molecule. TCRdb fed the 5' RACE reads into MiXCR, producing one record per CDR3 protein. Found here are 650,000 to 1,000,000 distinct CDR3 sequences, less than 60% of them singletons; the top ten hold 15% to 20%. V gave up 2 bases and J gave up 7 bases, with 15 bases separating them. This CDR3 region has 15 residues. Germline V gene data show CDR1 as SGHTA and CDR2 as FQGNSA. Healthy Caucasian individuals from Russia aged roughly 6 to 90 served as donors. Each sample yielded at least 6 million isolated PBMCs. Details on this clonotype: Its antigen is unidentified.

The chain combines TRBV7-2 with TRBJ2-1, with TRBD1 as a possible D gene (7 bases). This receptor was obtained from an elderly man in good health. The sequenced sample was blood. The CDR3 sequence: CASSLWQGGKNEQFF. DNA of the CDR3: TGTGCCAGCAGCTTATGGCAGGGGGGTAAAAATGAGCAGTTCTTC.